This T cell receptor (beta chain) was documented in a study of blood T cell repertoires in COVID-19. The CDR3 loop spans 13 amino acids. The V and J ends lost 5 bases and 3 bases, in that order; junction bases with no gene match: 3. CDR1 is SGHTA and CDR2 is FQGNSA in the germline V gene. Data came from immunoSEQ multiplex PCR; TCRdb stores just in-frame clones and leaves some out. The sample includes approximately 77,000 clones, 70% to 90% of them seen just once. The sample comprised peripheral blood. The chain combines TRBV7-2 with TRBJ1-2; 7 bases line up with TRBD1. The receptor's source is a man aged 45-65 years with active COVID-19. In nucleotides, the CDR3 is TGTGCCAGCAGCAGGGACAGATACTATGGCTACACCTTC. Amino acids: CASSRDRYYGYTF.